This T cell receptor beta chain appears in the sequencing data of a study of memory CD4+ T cells and cytomegalovirus serostatus. The sort gate was single viable CD3+CD4+CD8-CD45RO+ cells for memory CD4+ T cells. This CDR3 is 16 amino acids long. CDR1 SGHDN and CDR2 FVKESK come from the germline V gene. V was pared by 2 bases and J by 1 base, with 13 bases between. The assay was immunoSEQ multiplex PCR, and TCRdb's table has in-frame clones only and misses some. Found here are approximately 40,000 clones, 65% to 85% of them singletons; the top ten hold roughly 0.5%. The origin of this receptor is an adult in good health and CMV-seronegative. Sequencing was done on a sample of memory CD4+ T cells from blood. The chain combines TRBV14 with TRBJ2-3, with D hard to call. The CDR3 is CASSQTGPGRTDTQYF. Here the CDR3 DNA reads TGTGCCAGCAGCCAAACCGGCCCGGGCCGCACAGATACGCAGTATTTT.